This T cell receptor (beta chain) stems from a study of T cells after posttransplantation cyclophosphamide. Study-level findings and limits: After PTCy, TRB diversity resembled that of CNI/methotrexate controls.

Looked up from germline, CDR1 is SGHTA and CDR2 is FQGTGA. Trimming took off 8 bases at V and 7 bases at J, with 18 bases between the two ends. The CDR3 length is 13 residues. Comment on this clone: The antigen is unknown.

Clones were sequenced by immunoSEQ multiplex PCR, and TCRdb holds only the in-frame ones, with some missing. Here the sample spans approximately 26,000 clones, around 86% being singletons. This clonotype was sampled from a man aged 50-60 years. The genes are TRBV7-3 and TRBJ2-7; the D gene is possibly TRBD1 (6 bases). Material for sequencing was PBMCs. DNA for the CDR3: TGTGCCAGCGCACCGACAGGTCCAGGAGAGCAGTACTTC. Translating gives CASAPTGPGEQYF.